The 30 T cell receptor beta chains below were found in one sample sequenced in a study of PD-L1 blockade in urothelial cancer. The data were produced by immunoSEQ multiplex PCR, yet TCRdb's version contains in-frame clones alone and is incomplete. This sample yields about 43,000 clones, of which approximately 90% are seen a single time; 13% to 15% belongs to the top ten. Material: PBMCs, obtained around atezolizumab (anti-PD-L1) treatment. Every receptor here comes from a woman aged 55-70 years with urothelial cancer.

DNA of the CDR3: TGTGCCAGCAGCTTACTGAACAGGGATGAAAAACTGTTTTTT. This codes for CASSLLNRDEKLFF. The chain couples TRBV7-9 to TRBJ1-4, with D possibly matching TRBD1 (6 bases). The CDR3 loop spans 14 amino acids. The germline V gene has CDR1 SEHNR and CDR2 FQNEAQ (reference sequence). Trimming took off 2 bases at V and 6 bases at J, with 10 bases between the two ends.

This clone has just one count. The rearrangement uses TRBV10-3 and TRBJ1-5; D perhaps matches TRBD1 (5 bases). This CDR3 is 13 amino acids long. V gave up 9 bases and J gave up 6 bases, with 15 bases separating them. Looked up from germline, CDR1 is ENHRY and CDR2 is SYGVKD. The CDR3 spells CAICAGHGQPQHF. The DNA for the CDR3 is TGTGCCATTTGCGCAGGGCATGGTCAGCCCCAGCATTTT.

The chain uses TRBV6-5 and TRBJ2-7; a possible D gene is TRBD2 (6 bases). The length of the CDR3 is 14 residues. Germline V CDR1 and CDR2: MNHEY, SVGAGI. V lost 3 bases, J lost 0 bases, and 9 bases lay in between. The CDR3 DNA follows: TGTGCCAGCAGTTATGGAGGGACCTCCTACGAGCAGTACTTC. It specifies CASSYGGTSYEQYF.

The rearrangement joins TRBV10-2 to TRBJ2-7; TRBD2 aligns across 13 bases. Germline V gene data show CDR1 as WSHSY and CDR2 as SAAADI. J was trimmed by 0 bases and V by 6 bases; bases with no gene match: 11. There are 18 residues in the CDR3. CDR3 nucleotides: TGCGCCAGCAGGAAGACTAGCGGGAGGCCCCTTTTCTCCTACGAGCAGTACTTC. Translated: CASRKTSGRPLFSYEQYF.

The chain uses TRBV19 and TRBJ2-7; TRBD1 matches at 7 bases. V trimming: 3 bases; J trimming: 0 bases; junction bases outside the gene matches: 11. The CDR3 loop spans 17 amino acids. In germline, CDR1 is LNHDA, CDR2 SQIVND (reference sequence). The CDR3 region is CASSIGTVQGSSYEQYF. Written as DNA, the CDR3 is TGTGCCAGTAGTATCGGGACAGTCCAAGGAAGCTCCTACGAGCAGTACTTC. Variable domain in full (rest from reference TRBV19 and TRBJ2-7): DGGITQSPKYLFRKEGQNVTLSCEQNLNHDAMYWYRQDPGQGLRLIYYSQIVNDFQKGDIAEGYSVSREKKESFPLTVTSAQKNPTAFYLCASSIGTVQGSSYEQYFGPGTRLTVT.

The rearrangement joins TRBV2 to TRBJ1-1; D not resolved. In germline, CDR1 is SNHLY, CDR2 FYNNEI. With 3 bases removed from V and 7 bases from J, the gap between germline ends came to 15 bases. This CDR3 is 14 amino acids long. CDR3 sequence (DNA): TGTGCCAGCAGTGATTCTCGAGGCATCGGTGAAGCTTTCTTT. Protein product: CASSDSRGIGEAFF.

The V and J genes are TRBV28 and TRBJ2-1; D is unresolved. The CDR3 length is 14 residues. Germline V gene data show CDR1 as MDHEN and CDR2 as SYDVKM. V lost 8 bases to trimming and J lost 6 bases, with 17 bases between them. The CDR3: CASWWRNRRNEQFF. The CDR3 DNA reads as TGTGCCAGCTGGTGGAGAAATCGGCGCAATGAGCAGTTCTTC.

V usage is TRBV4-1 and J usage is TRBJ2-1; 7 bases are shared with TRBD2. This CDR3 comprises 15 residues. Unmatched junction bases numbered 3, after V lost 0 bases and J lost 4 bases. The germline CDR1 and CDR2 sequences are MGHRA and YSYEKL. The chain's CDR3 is CASSQDMGLYNEQFF. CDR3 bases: TGCGCCAGCAGCCAAGATATGGGACTATACAATGAGCAGTTCTTC.

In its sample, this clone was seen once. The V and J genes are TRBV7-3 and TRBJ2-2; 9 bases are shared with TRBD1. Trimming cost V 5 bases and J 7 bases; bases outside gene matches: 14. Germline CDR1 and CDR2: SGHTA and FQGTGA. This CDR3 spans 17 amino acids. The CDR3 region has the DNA TGTGCCAGCAGCATTCGGACAGGGGTGAATTACGGCGGGGAGCTGTTTTTT. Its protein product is CASSIRTGVNYGGELFF.

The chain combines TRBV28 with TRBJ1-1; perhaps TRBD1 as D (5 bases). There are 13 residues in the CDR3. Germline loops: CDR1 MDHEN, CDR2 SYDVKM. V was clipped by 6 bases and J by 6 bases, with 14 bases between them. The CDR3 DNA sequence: TGTGCCAGCAGGGAGGGGATGATCGCTGAAGCTTTCTTT. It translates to CASREGMIAEAFF.

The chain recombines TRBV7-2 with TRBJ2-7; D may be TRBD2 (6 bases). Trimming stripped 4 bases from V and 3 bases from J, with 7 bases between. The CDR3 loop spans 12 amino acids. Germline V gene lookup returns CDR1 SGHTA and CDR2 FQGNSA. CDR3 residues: CASSSTSYEQYF. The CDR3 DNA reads TGTGCCAGCAGCTCGACTAGCTACGAGCAGTACTTC.

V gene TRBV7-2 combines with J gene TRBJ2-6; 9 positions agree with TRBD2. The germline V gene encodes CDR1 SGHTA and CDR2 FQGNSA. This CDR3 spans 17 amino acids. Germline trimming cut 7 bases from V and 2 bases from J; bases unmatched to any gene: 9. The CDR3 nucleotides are TGTGCCAGCACCTCGCTAGCGGGGCTGGCTGGGGCCAACGTCCTGACTTTC. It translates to CASTSLAGLAGANVLTF. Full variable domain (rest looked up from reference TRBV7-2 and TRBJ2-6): GAGVSQSPSNKVTEKGKDVELRCDPISGHTALYWYRQSLGQGLEFLIYFQGNSAPDKSGLPSDRFSAERTGGSVSTLTIQRTQQEDSAVYLCASTSLAGLAGANVLTFGAGSRLTVL.

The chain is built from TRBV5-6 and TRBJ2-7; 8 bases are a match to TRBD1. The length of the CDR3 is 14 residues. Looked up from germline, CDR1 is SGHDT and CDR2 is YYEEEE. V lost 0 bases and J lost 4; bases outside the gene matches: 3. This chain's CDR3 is CASSLGQGSYEQYF. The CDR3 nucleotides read TGTGCCAGCAGCTTGGGACAGGGGTCTTACGAGCAGTACTTC.

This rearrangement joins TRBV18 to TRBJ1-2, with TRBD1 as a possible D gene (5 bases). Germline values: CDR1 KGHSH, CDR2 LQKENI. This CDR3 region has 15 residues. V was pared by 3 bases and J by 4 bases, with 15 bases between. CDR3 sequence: CASSPDPLGGYGYTF. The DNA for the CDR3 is TGTGCCAGCTCACCGGATCCCCTGGGGGGCTATGGCTACACCTTC. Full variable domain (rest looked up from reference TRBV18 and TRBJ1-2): NAGVMQNPRHLVRRRGQEARLRCSPMKGHSHVYWYRQLPEEGLKFMVYLQKENIIDESGMPKERFSAEFPKEGPSILRIQQVVRGDSAAYFCASSPDPLGGYGYTFGSGTRLTVV.

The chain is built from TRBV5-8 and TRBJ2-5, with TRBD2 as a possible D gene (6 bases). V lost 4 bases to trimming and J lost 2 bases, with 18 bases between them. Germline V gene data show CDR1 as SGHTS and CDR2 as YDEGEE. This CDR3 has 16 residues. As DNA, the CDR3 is TGTGCCAGCAGCCCCCTGCTTCCGGGGGATCAAGAGACCCAGTACTTC. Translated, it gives CASSPLLPGDQETQYF.

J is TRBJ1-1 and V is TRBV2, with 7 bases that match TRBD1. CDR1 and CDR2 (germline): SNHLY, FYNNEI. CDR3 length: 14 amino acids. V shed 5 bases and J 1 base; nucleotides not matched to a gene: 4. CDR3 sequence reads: CASSRQGGNTEAFF. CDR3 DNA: TGTGCCAGCAGTAGACAGGGAGGGAACACTGAAGCTTTCTTT.

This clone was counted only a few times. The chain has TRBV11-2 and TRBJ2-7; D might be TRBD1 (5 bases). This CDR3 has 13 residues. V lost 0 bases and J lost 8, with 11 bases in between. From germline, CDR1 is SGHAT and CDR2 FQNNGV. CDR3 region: CASSLDRDSQQYF. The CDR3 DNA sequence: TGTGCCAGCAGCTTAGATCGAGACAGCCAGCAGTACTTC.

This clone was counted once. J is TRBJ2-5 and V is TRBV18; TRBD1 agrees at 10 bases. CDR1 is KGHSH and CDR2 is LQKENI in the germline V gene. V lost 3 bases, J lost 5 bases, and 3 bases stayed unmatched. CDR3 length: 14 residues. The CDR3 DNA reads TGTGCCAGCTCACCTTCGGGACAGGGGGAGACCCAGTACTTC. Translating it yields CASSPSGQGETQYF.

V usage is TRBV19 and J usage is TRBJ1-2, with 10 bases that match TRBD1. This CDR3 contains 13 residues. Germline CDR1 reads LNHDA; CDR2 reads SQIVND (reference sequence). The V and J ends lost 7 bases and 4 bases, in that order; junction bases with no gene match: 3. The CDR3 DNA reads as TGTGCCAGTAATCGGGACAGGGGCTATGGCTACACCTTC. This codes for CASNRDRGYGYTF. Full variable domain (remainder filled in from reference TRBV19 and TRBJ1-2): DGGITQSPKYLFRKEGQNVTLSCEQNLNHDAMYWYRQDPGQGLRLIYYSQIVNDFQKGDIAEGYSVSREKKESFPLTVTSAQKNPTAFYLCASNRDRGYGYTFGSGTRLTVV.

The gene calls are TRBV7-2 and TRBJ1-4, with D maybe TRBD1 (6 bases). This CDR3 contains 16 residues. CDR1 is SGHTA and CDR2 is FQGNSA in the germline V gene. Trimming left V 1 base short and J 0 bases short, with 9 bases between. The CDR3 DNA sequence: TGTGCCAGCAGCTTAGTAACAGGGCCAACTAATGAAAAACTGTTTTTT. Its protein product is CASSLVTGPTNEKLFF.

The CDR3 reads CASSLGTGGRNQPQHF. As DNA, the CDR3 is TGTGCCAGCAGCTTGGGGACAGGGGGCAGGAATCAGCCCCAGCATTTT. The chain employs TRBV5-8 and TRBJ1-5; 11 nucleotides line up with TRBD1. V dropped 0 bases and J dropped 4; count of bases not matched to a gene: 3. CDR3 size: 16 residues. From germline, CDR1 is SGHTS and CDR2 YDEGEE. The whole variable domain, filled in from reference TRBV5-8 and TRBJ1-5, reads EAGVTQSPTHLIKTRGQQATLRCSPISGHTSVYWYQQALGLGLQFLLWYDEGEERNRGNFPPRFSGRQFPNYSSELNVNALELEDSALYLCASSLGTGGRNQPQHFGDGTRLSIL.

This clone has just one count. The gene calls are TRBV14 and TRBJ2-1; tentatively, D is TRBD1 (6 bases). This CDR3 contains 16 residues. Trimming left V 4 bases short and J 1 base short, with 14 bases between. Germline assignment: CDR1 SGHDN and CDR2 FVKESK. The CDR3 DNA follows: TGTGCCAGCAGCCCCCTAACGGGGACATCCTACAATGAGCAGTTCTTC. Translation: CASSPLTGTSYNEQFF.

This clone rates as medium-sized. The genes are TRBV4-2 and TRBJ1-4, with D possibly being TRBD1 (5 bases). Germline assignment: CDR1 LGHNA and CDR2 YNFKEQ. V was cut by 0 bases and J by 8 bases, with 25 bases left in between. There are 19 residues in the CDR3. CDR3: CASSQEGLSARASSEKLFF. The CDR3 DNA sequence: TGTGCCAGCAGCCAAGAAGGCCTTTCAGCCAGGGCCAGTTCGGAAAAACTGTTTTTT.

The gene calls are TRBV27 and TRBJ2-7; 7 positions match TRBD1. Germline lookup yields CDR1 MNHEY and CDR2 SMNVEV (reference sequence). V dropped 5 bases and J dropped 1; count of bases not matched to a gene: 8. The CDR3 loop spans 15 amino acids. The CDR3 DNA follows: TGTGCCAGCAGTATACCGGGACAGCCTTCCTACGAGCAGTACTTC. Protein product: CASSIPGQPSYEQYF.

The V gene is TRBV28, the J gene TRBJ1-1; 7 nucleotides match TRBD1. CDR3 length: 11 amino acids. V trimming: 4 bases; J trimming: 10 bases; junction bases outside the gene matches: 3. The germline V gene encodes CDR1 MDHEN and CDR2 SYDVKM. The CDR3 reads CASSSTGTAFF. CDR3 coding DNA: TGTGCCAGCAGTTCGACAGGGACAGCTTTCTTT.

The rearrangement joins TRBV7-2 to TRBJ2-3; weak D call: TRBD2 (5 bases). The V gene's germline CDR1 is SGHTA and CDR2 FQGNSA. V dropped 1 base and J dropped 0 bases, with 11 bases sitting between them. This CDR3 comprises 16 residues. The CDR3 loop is CASSLGSPSSTDTQYF. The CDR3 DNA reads TGTGCCAGCAGCTTAGGATCCCCTAGCAGCACAGATACGCAGTATTTT.

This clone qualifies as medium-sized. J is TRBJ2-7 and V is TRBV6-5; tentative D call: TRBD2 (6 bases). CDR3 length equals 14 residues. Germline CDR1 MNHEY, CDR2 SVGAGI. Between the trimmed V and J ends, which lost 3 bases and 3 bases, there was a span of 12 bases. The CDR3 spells CASSYGGKDYEQYF. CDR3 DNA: TGTGCCAGCAGTTATGGGGGGAAAGACTACGAGCAGTACTTC.

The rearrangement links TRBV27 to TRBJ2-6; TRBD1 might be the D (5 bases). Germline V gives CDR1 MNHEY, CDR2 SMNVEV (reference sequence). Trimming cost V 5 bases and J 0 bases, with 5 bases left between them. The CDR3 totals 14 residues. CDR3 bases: TGTGCCAGCAGTAGGGGCTCTGGGGCCAACGTCCTGACTTTC. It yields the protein CASSRGSGANVLTF.

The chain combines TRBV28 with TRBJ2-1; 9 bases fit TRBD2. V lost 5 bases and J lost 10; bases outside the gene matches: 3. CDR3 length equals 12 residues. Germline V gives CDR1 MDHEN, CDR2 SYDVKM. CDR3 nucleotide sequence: TGTGCCAGCAGTCCTCTAGCGGGAGAGCAGTTCTTC. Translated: CASSPLAGEQFF.

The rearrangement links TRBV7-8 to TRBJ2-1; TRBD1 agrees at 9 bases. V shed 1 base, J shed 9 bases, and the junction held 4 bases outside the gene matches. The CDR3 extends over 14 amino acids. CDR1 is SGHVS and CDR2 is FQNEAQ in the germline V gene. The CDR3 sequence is CASSLGGQGSEQFF. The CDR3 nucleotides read TGTGCCAGCAGCTTAGGGGGACAGGGTTCTGAGCAGTTCTTC. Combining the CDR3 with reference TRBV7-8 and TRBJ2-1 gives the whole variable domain GAGVSQSPRYKVAKRGQDVALRCDPISGHVSLFWYQQALGQGPEFLTYFQNEAQLDKSGLPSDRFFAERPEGSVSTLKIQRTQQEDSAVYLCASSLGGQGSEQFFGPGTRLTVL.